The rows below give T cell receptor beta chains drawn from one sample of a study of cytomegalovirus exposure and HLA in healthy donors. The assay was immunoSEQ multiplex PCR, and TCRdb's table has in-frame clones only and misses some. The sample contains some 120,000 clones, approximately 71% of which appear only once. Sequenced material: PBMCs. These receptors came from a woman aged 45 to 65 in good health and CMV-seronegative. The CDR3 runs from the conserved cysteine through the conserved F or W. A D gene is named only where the DNA matches it firmly. The size entry is marked missing in some rows and otherwise reads once, few, many or a size class.

TRBV7-2	NA	TRBJ2-7	TRBD1	TGTGCCAGCAGCCGGGCCGGGACAGGGTTGGACGAGCAGTACTTC	CASSRAGTGLDEQYF
TRBV4-3	NA	TRBJ1-1	NA	TGCGCCAGCAGCCAAGGACATATCTGGGCTGAAGCTTTCTTT	CASSQGHIWAEAFF
TRBV15	NA	TRBJ2-3	NA	TGTGCCACCAGCAGAGAACTAGCTCCAGGTAGCACAGATACGCAGTATTTT	CATSRELAPGSTDTQYF
TRBV19	NA	TRBJ2-1	NA	TGTGCCAGTAGTACTACAGCGAGGGCCAATGAGCAGTTCTTC	CASSTTARANEQFF
TRBV5-1	NA	TRBJ2-3	TRBD2	TGCGCCAGCAGCTTGGAGGGAGGGGTGGATACGCAGTATTTT	CASSLEGGVDTQYF
TRBV25-1	NA	TRBJ1-3	TRBD1	TGTGCCAGCACTATGACAGGGGGCTCTGGAAACACCATATATTTT	CASTMTGGSGNTIYF
TRBV19	once	TRBJ2-7	TRBD1	TGTGCCAGTAGTATGGACAGGTTTAGCTCCTACGAGCAGTACTTC	CASSMDRFSSYEQYF
TRBV7-2	NA	TRBJ1-2	TRBD1	TGTGCCAGCAGCTCTACCGGACAGGGGAGCTATGGCTACACCTTC	CASSSTGQGSYGYTF
TRBV7-2	few	TRBJ2-7	NA	TGTGCCAGCAGCCCCCCAGGTGCCCGCTCCTACGAGCAGTACTTC	CASSPPGARSYEQYF
TRBV7-2	NA	TRBJ1-2	NA	TGTGCCAGCAGCTTAGCGGAGGCGGGGGGCGGCTACACCTTC	CASSLAEAGGGYTF
TRBV29-1	NA	TRBJ1-4	NA	TGCAGCGTACAGGGCTGGGGTGAAAAACTGTTTTTT	CSVQGWGEKLFF
TRBV6-1	NA	TRBJ2-7	NA	TGTGCCAGCAGTGAAGTTGGGCCAGGCGCCGAGCAGTACTTC	CASSEVGPGAEQYF
TRBV7-4	once	TRBJ1-4	TRBD1	TGTGCCAGCAGCTTAGGGAGGGGGCGGCTGTTTTTT	CASSLGRGRLFF
TRBV7-9	NA	TRBJ2-7	TRBD2	TGTTCCAGCAGCTTAGTCCCTCTAGCGGGAATAACCTACGAGCAGTACTTC	CSSSLVPLAGITYEQYF
TRBV28	once	TRBJ2-7	NA	TGTGCCAGCAGTTTAGTGGAGGTTTCCTTCAGTTCCAGCTCCTACGAGCAGTACTTC	CASSLVEVSFSSSSYEQYF
TRBV7-2	NA	TRBJ1-5	NA	TGTGCCAGCAGCTTAGTGAGTCTGGCAGGGGATCAGCCCCAGCATTTT	CASSLVSLAGDQPQHF
TRBV28	NA	TRBJ1-2	TRBD1	TGTGCCAGCAGTCCACTCGACAGGGATGACTATGGCTACACCTTC	CASSPLDRDDYGYTF
TRBV7-9	NA	TRBJ2-5	NA	TGTGCCAGCAGCTTAGCAGAGCACCAGAGGCAAGAGACCCAGTACTTC	CASSLAEHQRQETQYF
TRBV6-1	NA	TRBJ2-2	NA	TGTGCCAGCAGTACCGTAGTACCCACCGGGGAGCTGTTTTTT	CASSTVVPTGELFF
TRBV18	NA	TRBJ2-3	TRBD2	TGTGCCAGCTCCTTGATGGGACTAGCAACAGATACGCAGTATTTT	CASSLMGLATDTQYF
TRBV7-3	few	TRBJ2-3	NA	TGTGCCAGCAGCTTAGGCGGGGCTAGCACAGATACGCAGTATTTT	CASSLGGASTDTQYF
TRBV4-1	once	TRBJ2-7	NA	TGCGCCAGCAGCCAAGTGGTAGGGGTAAACGAGCAGTACTTC	CASSQVVGVNEQYF
TRBV15	NA	TRBJ1-3	NA	TGTGCCACCAGCAGAGAAAGCTTCTCTGGAAACACCATATATTTT	CATSRESFSGNTIYF
TRBV15	NA	TRBJ2-1	NA	TGTGCCACCAGCAGAGATATAGCGGACTACAATGAGCAGTTCTTC	CATSRDIADYNEQFF